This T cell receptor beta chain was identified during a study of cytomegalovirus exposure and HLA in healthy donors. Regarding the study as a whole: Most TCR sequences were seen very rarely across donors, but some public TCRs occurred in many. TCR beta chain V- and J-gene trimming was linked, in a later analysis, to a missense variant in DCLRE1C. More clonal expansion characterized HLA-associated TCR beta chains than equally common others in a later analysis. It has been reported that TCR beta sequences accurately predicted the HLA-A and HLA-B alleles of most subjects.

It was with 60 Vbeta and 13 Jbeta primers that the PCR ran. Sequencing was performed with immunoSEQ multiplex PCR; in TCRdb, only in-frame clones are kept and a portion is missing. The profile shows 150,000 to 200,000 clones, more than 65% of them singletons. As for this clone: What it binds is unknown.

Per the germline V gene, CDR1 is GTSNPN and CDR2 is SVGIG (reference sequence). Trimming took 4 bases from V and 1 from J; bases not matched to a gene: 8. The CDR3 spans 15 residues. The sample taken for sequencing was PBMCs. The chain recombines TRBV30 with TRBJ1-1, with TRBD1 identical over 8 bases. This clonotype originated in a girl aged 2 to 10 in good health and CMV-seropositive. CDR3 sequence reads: CAWKTGAMSNTEAFF. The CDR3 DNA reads TGTGCCTGGAAGACAGGGGCAATGTCGAACACTGAAGCTTTCTTT.